The present entry profiles one TCR beta chain with its context. Its antigen remains unknown. Additional DNA sequences in this sample encode the identical CDR3. Researchers ran the assay at a deep level. This table comes from immunoSEQ multiplex PCR, and its TCRdb copy is limited to in-frame clones, with some not included. The data show roughly 680,000 clones, with 55% to 80% seen just once and approximately 2% held by the top ten. These data belong to a study of shared clonotypes between healthy human individuals. Study-wide results and caveats: In contrast to clonotypes shared by all four donors, non-shared clonotypes had lower generation probabilities.

Sequencing was done on a sample of memory CD4+ T cells sorted from blood. Subset denoted: CD45RA-negative fraction. The sequence was obtained from a woman aged 25 to 39 in good health.

CDR3 loop: CASSYSGGGQPQHF. As DNA, the CDR3 is TGTGCCAGCAGTTATTCAGGGGGGGGTCAGCCCCAGCATTTT. The rearrangement uses TRBV6-6 and TRBJ1-5; 7 bases agree with TRBD1. The CDR3 consists of 14 residues. CDR1 and CDR2 from the germline V gene are MNHNY and SVGAGI (reference sequence). V shed 3 bases, J shed 6 bases, and the junction held 5 bases outside the gene matches.